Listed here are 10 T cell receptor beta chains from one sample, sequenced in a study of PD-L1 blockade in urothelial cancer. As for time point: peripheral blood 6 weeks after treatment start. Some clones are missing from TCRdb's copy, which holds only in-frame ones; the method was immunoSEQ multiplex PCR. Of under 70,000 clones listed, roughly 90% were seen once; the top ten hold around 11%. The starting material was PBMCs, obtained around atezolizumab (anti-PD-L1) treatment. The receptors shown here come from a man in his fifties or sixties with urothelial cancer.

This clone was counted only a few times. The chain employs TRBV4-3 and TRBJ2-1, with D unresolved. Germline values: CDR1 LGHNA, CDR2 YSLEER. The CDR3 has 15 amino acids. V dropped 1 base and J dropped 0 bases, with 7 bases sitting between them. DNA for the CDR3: TGCGCCAGCAGCCAAGGGTCTAGCTCCTACAATGAGCAGTTCTTC. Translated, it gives CASSQGSSSYNEQFF.

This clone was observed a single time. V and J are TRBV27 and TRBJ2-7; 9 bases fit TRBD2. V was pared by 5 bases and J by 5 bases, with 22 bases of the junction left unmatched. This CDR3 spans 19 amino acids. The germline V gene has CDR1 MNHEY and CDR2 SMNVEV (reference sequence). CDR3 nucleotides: TGTGCCAGCAGTCCCTCCAGCCCCAGGGTAGCGGGAGTAGTGAACGAGCAGTACTTC. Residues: CASSPSSPRVAGVVNEQYF.

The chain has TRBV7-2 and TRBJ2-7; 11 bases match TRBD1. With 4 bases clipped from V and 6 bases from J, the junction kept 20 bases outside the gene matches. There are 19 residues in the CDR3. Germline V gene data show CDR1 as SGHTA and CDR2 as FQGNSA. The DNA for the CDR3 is TGTGCCAGCAGCTCCCCCTTTTCCGGGACAGGGGGGTTTAAAGGCGAGCAGTACTTC. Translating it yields CASSSPFSGTGGFKGEQYF.

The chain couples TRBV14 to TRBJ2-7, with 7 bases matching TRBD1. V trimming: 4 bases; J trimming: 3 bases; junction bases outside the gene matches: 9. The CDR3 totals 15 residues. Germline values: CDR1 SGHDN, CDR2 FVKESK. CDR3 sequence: CASSPYRDSSYEQYF. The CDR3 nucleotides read TGTGCCAGCAGCCCATACCGGGACAGCAGCTACGAGCAGTACTTC.

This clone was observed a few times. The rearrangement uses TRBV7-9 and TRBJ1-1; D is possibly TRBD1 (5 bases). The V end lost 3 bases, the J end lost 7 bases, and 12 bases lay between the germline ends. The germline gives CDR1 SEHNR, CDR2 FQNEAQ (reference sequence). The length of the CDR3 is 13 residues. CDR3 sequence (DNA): TGTGCCAGCAGCTTCCAGGGACTGGGTGAAGCTTTCTTT. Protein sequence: CASSFQGLGEAFF.

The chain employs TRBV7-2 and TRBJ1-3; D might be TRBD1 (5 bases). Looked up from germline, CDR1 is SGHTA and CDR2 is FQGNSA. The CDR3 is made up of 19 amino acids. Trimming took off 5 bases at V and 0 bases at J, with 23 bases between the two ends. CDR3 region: CASSPSTGRGPLSGNTIYF. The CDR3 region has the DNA TGTGCCAGCAGCCCCTCGACCGGGAGGGGACCCCTCTCTGGAAACACCATATATTTT.

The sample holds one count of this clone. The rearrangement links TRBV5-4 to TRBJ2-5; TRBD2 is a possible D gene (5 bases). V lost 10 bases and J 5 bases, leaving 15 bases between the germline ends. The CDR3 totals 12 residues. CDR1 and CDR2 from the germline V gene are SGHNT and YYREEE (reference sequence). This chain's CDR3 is CALRFPGETQYF. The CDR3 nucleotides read TGTGCCTTACGTTTCCCGGGGGAGACCCAGTACTTC.

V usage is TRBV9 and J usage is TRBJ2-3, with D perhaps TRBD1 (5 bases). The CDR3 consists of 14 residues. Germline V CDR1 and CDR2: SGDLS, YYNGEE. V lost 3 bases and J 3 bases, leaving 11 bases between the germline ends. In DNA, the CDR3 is TGTGCCAGCAGCGGCAGGGTCTCAACAGATACGCAGTATTTT. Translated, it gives CASSGRVSTDTQYF.

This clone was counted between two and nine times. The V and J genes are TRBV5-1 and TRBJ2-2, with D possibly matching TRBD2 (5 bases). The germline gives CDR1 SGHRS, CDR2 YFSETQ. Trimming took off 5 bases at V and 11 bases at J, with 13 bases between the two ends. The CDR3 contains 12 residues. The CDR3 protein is CASSLEGPELFF. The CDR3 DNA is TGCGCCAGCAGTTTAGAGGGTCCCGAGCTGTTTTTT.

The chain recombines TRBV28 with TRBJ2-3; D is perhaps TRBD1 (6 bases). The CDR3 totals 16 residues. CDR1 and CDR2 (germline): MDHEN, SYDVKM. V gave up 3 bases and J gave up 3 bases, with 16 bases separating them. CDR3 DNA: TGTGCCAGCAGTTTGGGGGTGGGGGCTACTACAGATACGCAGTATTTT. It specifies CASSLGVGATTDTQYF.